This T cell receptor beta chain was profiled in a study of blood T cell repertoires in COVID-19. This clone was observed a single time. TCRdb's copy holds only in-frame clones and misses some; the assay was immunoSEQ multiplex PCR. The sample contains hundreds of thousands of clones, about 88% of which appear only once. V dropped 1 base and J dropped 9 bases, with 11 bases sitting between them. The CDR3 is 14 residues long. Germline values: CDR1 SGDLS, CDR2 YYNGEE. V gene TRBV9 combines with J gene TRBJ1-6; perhaps TRBD1 as D (6 bases). The clonotype was recovered from a woman between 65 and 79 years old with COVID-19, enrolled during active disease. Sequencing was carried out using peripheral blood. The CDR3 protein is CASSVQGTTSPLHF. DNA of the CDR3: TGTGCCAGCAGCGTACAGGGGACGACTTCACCCCTCCACTTT.